Presented here are 21 T cell receptor beta chains from one specimen sequenced in a study of T cells after somatic rescue of genetic block. Libraries were prepared by immunoSEQ multiplex PCR; TCRdb keeps only in-frame clonotypes and omits some of them. Of 110,000 or so clones listed, around 90% are singletons. Sequencing was done on a sample of peripheral blood mononuclear cells (PBMCs). Source of these receptors: a woman younger than 35.

The chain links TRBV5-4 to TRBJ2-3; D possibly matches TRBD1 or TRBD2 (5 bases each). Trimming stripped 4 bases from V and 6 bases from J, with 15 bases between. The length of the CDR3 is 14 residues. The germline V gene encodes CDR1 SGHNT and CDR2 YYREEE (reference sequence). CDR3 coding DNA: TGTGCCAGCAGCCTTGGGCGATGGGGGGATACGCAGTATTTT. Translated: CASSLGRWGDTQYF. Full variable domain (remainder filled in from reference TRBV5-4 and TRBJ2-3): ETGVTQSPTHLIKTRGQQVTLRCSSQSGHNTVSWYQQALGQGPQFIFQYYREEENGRGNFPPRFSGLQFPNYSSELNVNALELDDSALYLCASSLGRWGDTQYFGPGTRLTVL.

This clone appeared once. This chain joins TRBV4-2 and TRBJ2-1, with a possible D match to TRBD2 (7 bases). The CDR3 is 16 residues long. The V end was cut by 1 base, the J end by 2 bases, with 12 bases between. Germline V gene sequence: CDR1 LGHNA, CDR2 YNFKEQ. CDR3 nucleotides: TGTGCCAGCAGCCAAGGATCGGGGGGCGCCTACAATGAGCAGTTCTTC. Translated, it gives CASSQGSGGAYNEQFF.

The chain joins TRBV25-1 to TRBJ2-5, with D possibly TRBD1 on 6 matching bases. The germline CDR1 and CDR2 sequences are MGHDK and SYGVNS. The CDR3 contains 14 residues. The V gene lost 3 bases and the J gene lost 3 bases, with 11 bases spanning the gap. The CDR3 bases are TGTGCCAGCAGTGATCGCAGGGGAAAAGAGACCCAGTACTTC. This codes for CASSDRRGKETQYF.

V usage is TRBV9 and J usage is TRBJ2-1; weak D call: TRBD1 (6 bases). The V end was cut by 3 bases, the J end by 5 bases, with 15 bases between. Germline V gene lookup returns CDR1 SGDLS and CDR2 YYNGEE. This CDR3 region has 15 residues. The CDR3 loop reads CASSGGTSLNNEQFF. The DNA of the CDR3 is TGTGCCAGCAGCGGGGGGACATCCTTGAACAATGAGCAGTTCTTC. The full variable domain, its missing parts supplied by reference TRBV9 and TRBJ2-1, is DSGVTQTPKHLITATGQRVTLRCSPRSGDLSVYWYQQSLDQGLQFLIQYYNGEERAKGNILERFSAQQFPDLHSELNLSSLELGDSALYFCASSGGTSLNNEQFFGPGTRLTVL.

V and J are TRBV9 and TRBJ2-2; 10 bases align to TRBD2. The V gene's germline CDR1 is SGDLS and CDR2 YYNGEE. The CDR3 spans 16 residues. Losses at the gene ends were 3 bases for V and 3 bases for J; bases not matched to a gene: 5. This chain's CDR3 is CASSGSGGKDTGELFF. CDR3 sequence (DNA): TGTGCCAGCAGCGGTAGCGGGGGGAAGGACACCGGGGAGCTGTTTTTT.

The chain joins TRBV2 to TRBJ1-6; D perhaps matches TRBD1 (6 bases). Trimming removed 5 bases from V and 4 bases from J, with 30 bases in between. Germline CDR1 SNHLY, CDR2 FYNNEI. The CDR3 sequence is 21 residues long. The CDR3 DNA is TGTGCCAGCAGTCGGGGGGCCCGGGCAAGCTACGGGCACCATTATAATTCACCCCTCCACTTT. Protein: CASSRGARASYGHHYNSPLHF. Filled out from reference TRBV2 and TRBJ1-6, the complete variable domain reads EPEVTQTPSHQVTQMGQEVILRCVPISNHLYFYWYRQILGQKVEFLVSFYNNEISEKSEIFDDQFSVERPDGSNFTLKIRSTKLEDSAMYFCASSRGARASYGHHYNSPLHFGNGTRLTVT.

This clone is a singleton in its sample. The chain has TRBV19 and TRBJ1-5, with 9 bases aligning to TRBD1. The germline CDR1 and CDR2 sequences are LNHDA and SQIVND (reference sequence). The CDR3 totals 18 residues. V was pared by 5 bases and J by 0 bases, with 11 bases of the junction left unmatched. The CDR3 DNA reads TGTGCCAGTAGTCTCCGGGACAGGGTAGGTTATAGCAATCAGCCCCAGCATTTT. Protein: CASSLRDRVGYSNQPQHF.

Comments on this clone: Other nucleotide sequences from this sample produce the same CDR3. This chain links TRBV2 with TRBJ1-5; 8 nucleotides line up with TRBD1. The CDR3 runs to 15 residues. Germline loops: CDR1 SNHLY, CDR2 FYNNEI. J gave up 0 bases and V 6 bases, and 4 bases lay outside the gene matches. CDR3 sequence: CASSPQGGSNQPQHF. The CDR3 DNA follows: TGTGCCAGCAGCCCACAGGGGGGTAGCAATCAGCCCCAGCATTTT.

This chain connects TRBV5-1 to TRBJ2-4, with D uncertain. CDR3 length equals 14 residues. Germline V CDR1 and CDR2: SGHRS, YFSETQ. V was shortened by 2 bases and J by 5 bases, with 11 bases between the two germline ends. The DNA of the CDR3 is TGCGCCAGCAGCTTACGGGCCAAACAAAACATTCAGTACTTC. Its protein is CASSLRAKQNIQYF.

V and J are TRBV19 and TRBJ1-2, with D perhaps TRBD1 (6 bases). V lost 7 bases to trimming and J lost 8 bases, with 20 bases between them. CDR1 LNHDA and CDR2 SQIVND come from the germline V gene (reference sequence). The CDR3 loop spans 14 amino acids. This chain's CDR3 is CASTLPGALGGYTF. DNA for the CDR3: TGTGCCAGTACCCTCCCAGGGGCTCTGGGAGGCTACACCTTC.

This clone was recorded only once. V gene TRBV19 combines with J gene TRBJ2-7; 7 bases fit TRBD2. This CDR3 region has 14 residues. Germline CDR1 LNHDA, CDR2 SQIVND (reference sequence). V shed 0 bases, J shed 6 bases, and the junction held 5 bases outside the gene matches. Written as DNA, the CDR3 is TGTGCCAGTAGTATAGAAGGGTCTAGCGGCGAGCAGTACTTC. The encoded protein is CASSIEGSSGEQYF.

The chain uses TRBV6-5 and TRBJ1-5; tentatively, D is TRBD1 (6 bases). Germline V CDR1 and CDR2: MNHEY, SVGAGI. Trimming took 9 bases from V and 4 from J, leaving 7 bases between them. This CDR3 is 11 amino acids long. The CDR3 spells CARQGNQPQHF. CDR3 DNA: TGTGCCAGACAGGGTAATCAGCCCCAGCATTTT.

The chain has TRBV4-1 and TRBJ2-2; the D gene could be TRBD1 or TRBD2 (5 bases each). Germline V gene sequence: CDR1 MGHRA, CDR2 YSYEKL. The CDR3 covers 14 residues. V lost 1 base and J lost 7, with 10 bases in between. The CDR3 region is CASSQVPGRGELFF. For the CDR3, the DNA is TGCGCCAGCAGCCAAGTCCCGGGGCGCGGGGAGCTGTTTTTT.

V and J are TRBV19 and TRBJ1-4; unclear D gene. Germline loops: CDR1 LNHDA, CDR2 SQIVND (reference sequence). This CDR3 has 13 amino acids. V was clipped by 3 bases and J by 8 bases, with 10 bases between them. Here the CDR3 reads CASSISRSEKLFF. CDR3 DNA: TGTGCCAGTAGTATTTCCAGATCGGAAAAACTGTTTTTT.

The chain uses TRBV7-3 and TRBJ2-1; tentative D call: TRBD1 (5 bases). The V end lost 5 bases, the J end lost 7 bases, and 21 bases lay between the germline ends. This CDR3 comprises 16 residues. In germline, CDR1 is SGHTA, CDR2 FQGTGA. Written as DNA, the CDR3 is TGTGCCAGCAGCCCCCTCAGGGCAGGGCTGAGGAATGAGCAGTTCTTC. This encodes CASSPLRAGLRNEQFF.

This clone was observed a single time. The chain has TRBV15 and TRBJ2-7, with TRBD1 as a possible D gene (5 bases). Between the trimmed V and J ends, which lost 0 bases and 1 base, there was a span of 7 bases. Germline CDR1 and CDR2: LNHNV and YYDKDF (reference sequence). The CDR3 consists of 14 residues. CDR3 coding DNA: TGTGCCACCAGCAGAGACAGGGAATCCTACGAGCAGTACTTC. The encoded protein is CATSRDRESYEQYF.

V gene TRBV7-2 combines with J gene TRBJ1-2; D is possibly TRBD1 (6 bases). CDR3 length: 14 residues. The germline gives CDR1 SGHTA, CDR2 FQGNSA. With 6 bases removed from V and 8 bases from J, the gap between germline ends came to 19 bases. CDR3 loop: CASRTNRDSGGYTF. In DNA form, the CDR3 reads TGTGCCAGCAGAACTAACAGGGATAGTGGAGGCTACACCTTC.

The chain carries TRBV5-5 and TRBJ1-1; possibly TRBD1 for D (6 bases). Trimming pared 3 bases from V and 1 base from J, leaving 10 bases between. This CDR3 contains 14 residues. Germline V gives CDR1 SGHKS, CDR2 YYEKEE (reference sequence). The CDR3 DNA follows: TGTGCCAGCAGCTGGGGACACCAGAACACTGAAGCTTTCTTT. Protein product: CASSWGHQNTEAFF.

The chain is built from TRBV7-6 and TRBJ2-1; no reliable D call. Germline V lookup: CDR1 SGHVS, CDR2 FNYEAQ. V lost 5 bases and J 4 bases, leaving 15 bases between the germline ends. The CDR3 runs 15 residues. As DNA, the CDR3 is TGTGCCAGCAGCCCAGAGGATTACCTATACAATGAGCAGTTCTTC. It is translated as CASSPEDYLYNEQFF.

The chain couples TRBV9 to TRBJ2-7, with a tentative D call TRBD2 (5 bases). Looked up from germline, CDR1 is SGDLS and CDR2 is YYNGEE. The V end lost 0 bases, the J end lost 4 bases, and 11 bases lay between the germline ends. CDR3 length equals 14 residues. CDR3 in amino acids: CASSVGVATYEQYF. CDR3 nucleotide sequence: TGTGCCAGCAGCGTAGGGGTAGCGACTTACGAGCAGTACTTC.

The gene calls are TRBV7-9 and TRBJ1-2, with TRBD1 matching over 7 bases. Germline trimming cut 5 bases from V and 3 bases from J; bases unmatched to any gene: 3. The CDR3 has 13 residues. Germline CDR1 reads SEHNR; CDR2 reads FQNEAQ (reference sequence). CDR3 loop: CASSLGQDYGYTF. Written as DNA, the CDR3 is TGTGCCAGCAGCCTCGGACAGGACTATGGCTACACCTTC.